These 25 T cell receptor beta chains were sequenced from one sample in a study of shared T cell receptors in the human thymus. Profiling relied on immunoSEQ multiplex PCR, and the TCRdb table lists in-frame clones only, not all of them. Of some 700,000 clones detected, approximately 90% appear once; the ten largest clones hold over 0.008%. The sample was also reused in another study, on human thymus T cells.

Sequences were obtained from thymocytes. The origin of the receptors is a boy under two years old with a congenital heart defect.

The chain carries TRBV7-2 and TRBJ2-7, with D possibly being TRBD1 (6 bases). Trimming pared 5 bases from V and 3 bases from J, leaving 17 bases between. This CDR3 spans 15 amino acids. CDR1 and CDR2 (germline): SGHTA, FQGNSA. CDR3 sequence: CASSTPPGHGYEQYF. The CDR3 nucleotides are TGTGCCAGCAGCACACCACCGGGACATGGCTACGAGCAGTACTTC.

The CDR3 DNA follows: TGTGCCAGCAGCTTGGGTACACAGGGGCACTCCTACGAGCAGTACTTC. Translating gives CASSLGTQGHSYEQYF. The chain employs TRBV5-4 and TRBJ2-7; TRBD1 matches 7 bases. The V and J ends lost 0 bases and 0 bases, in that order; junction bases with no gene match: 6. Germline loops: CDR1 SGHNT, CDR2 YYREEE (reference sequence). CDR3 length equals 16 residues.

This sequence joins TRBV6-5 and TRBJ2-1; 7 nucleotides agree with TRBD2. The CDR3 totals 15 residues. Germline assignment: CDR1 MNHEY and CDR2 SVGAGI. The J segment lost 12 bases and the V segment lost 6 bases, leaving 17 bases of the junction unmatched. The CDR3 here is CASRSAGSLLPLQFF. The CDR3 DNA sequence: TGTGCCAGCAGATCAGCGGGAAGCCTCCTTCCCCTGCAGTTCTTC.

The chain combines TRBV19 with TRBJ1-1, with TRBD1 identical over 10 bases. CDR3 length: 16 amino acids. The junction had 8 bases not matched to a gene; V was cut back by 7 bases and J by 0 bases. CDR1 and CDR2 from the germline V gene are LNHDA and SQIVND (reference sequence). CDR3 sequence reads: CASTPGQGSLNTEAFF. In DNA form, the CDR3 reads TGTGCCAGTACCCCGGGACAGGGGTCTTTGAACACTGAAGCTTTCTTT.

The chain couples TRBV15 to TRBJ2-1; 10 bases map to TRBD2. This CDR3 is 16 amino acids long. The V and J ends lost 2 bases and 4 bases, in that order; junction bases with no gene match: 5. Per the germline V gene, CDR1 is LNHNV and CDR2 is YYDKDF (reference sequence). CDR3: CATSRSGTSAYNEQFF. The CDR3, as DNA: TGTGCCACCAGCAGATCCGGGACTAGCGCGTACAATGAGCAGTTCTTC.

This rearrangement joins TRBV11-2 to TRBJ1-2; no clear D gene. The germline V and J ends were trimmed by 1 base and 4 bases, with 10 bases remaining between them. This CDR3 has 14 residues. Germline CDR1 and CDR2: SGHAT and FQNNGV. The CDR3 region has the DNA TGTGCCAGCAGCTTAGGAGGCTCTATCTATGGCTACACCTTC. This gives the protein CASSLGGSIYGYTF.

The J gene is TRBJ2-7, the V gene TRBV6-1, with 7 bases that match TRBD1. CDR1 MNHNS and CDR2 SASEGT come from the germline V gene. This CDR3 has 14 amino acids. V lost 6 bases to trimming and J lost 4 bases; unmatched junction nucleotides: 9. The CDR3 DNA reads TGTGCCAGCAGCCCGACAGGGCCCACTTACGAGCAGTACTTC. This encodes CASSPTGPTYEQYF.

Worth noting for this clone: The junction departs from the called germline gene at one end, perhaps through a read error. The chain uses TRBV5-5 and TRBJ2-3; D call uncertain. The CDR3 totals 13 residues. Germline-derived CDR1 and CDR2 are SGHKS and YYEKEE (reference sequence). The DNA for the CDR3 is TGTGCCAGCAGCACCCTCCCCACAGAAACGCAGTATTTT. The encoded protein is CASSTLPTETQYF.

V gene TRBV9 combines with J gene TRBJ1-2; perhaps TRBD1 as D (5 bases). Trimming stripped 0 bases from V and 4 bases from J, with 13 bases between. The CDR3 has 15 amino acids. Per germline, CDR1 SGDLS and CDR2 YYNGEE. The DNA of the CDR3 is TGTGCCAGCAGCGTAGGTCGCAGGGTAGGCTATGGCTACACCTTC. Translation gives CASSVGRRVGYGYTF. The whole variable domain, remainder taken from reference TRBV9 and TRBJ1-2, is DSGVTQTPKHLITATGQRVTLRCSPRSGDLSVYWYQQSLDQGLQFLIQYYNGEERAKGNILERFSAQQFPDLHSELNLSSLELGDSALYFCASSVGRRVGYGYTFGSGTRLTVV.

CDR3 coding DNA: TGTGCCAGCAGTCCGTCGACTCTAGCGACCTACTCCTACGAGCAGTACTTC. It yields the protein CASSPSTLATYSYEQYF. The chain has TRBV27 and TRBJ2-7, with D maybe TRBD2 (6 bases). This CDR3 spans 17 amino acids. Trimming took 5 bases from V and 0 from J, leaving 20 bases between them. The germline gives CDR1 MNHEY, CDR2 SMNVEV (reference sequence).

This chain links TRBV5-6 with TRBJ2-3, with 11 bases fitting TRBD2. J gave up 0 bases and V 5 bases, and 11 bases lay outside the gene matches. CDR3 size: 18 residues. Germline CDR1 SGHDT, CDR2 YYEEEE. The CDR3 here is CASRMSSGRSWSTDTQYF. CDR3 coding DNA: TGTGCCAGCAGAATGTCTAGCGGGAGGTCCTGGAGCACAGATACGCAGTATTTT.

The chain links TRBV11-1 to TRBJ2-1; D gene ambiguous. CDR3 length: 13 amino acids. The germline CDR1 and CDR2 sequences are SGHAT and FQDESV (reference sequence). Trimming shortened V by 1 base and J by 6 bases, and 7 bases separated the two germline ends. The CDR3 reads CASSLGAFNEQFF. As DNA, the CDR3 is TGTGCCAGCAGCTTAGGAGCGTTCAATGAGCAGTTCTTC.

CDR3 sequence: CASSQVLGGKGEQFF. In nucleotides, the CDR3 is TGCGCCAGCAGCCAGGTCCTGGGGGGAAAGGGCGAGCAGTTCTTC. The V gene is TRBV4-1, the J gene TRBJ2-1; D possibly corresponds to TRBD2 (6 bases). CDR1 and CDR2 from the germline V gene are MGHRA and YSYEKL. The CDR3 runs to 15 residues. The V gene lost 3 bases and the J gene lost 10 bases, with 19 bases spanning the gap.

V usage is TRBV19 and J usage is TRBJ2-4; 8 bases agree with TRBD1. V gave up 9 bases and J gave up 4 bases; unmatched junction bases: 8. This CDR3 spans 14 amino acids. The V gene's germline CDR1 is LNHDA and CDR2 SQIVND (reference sequence). The CDR3 protein is CASNLGQDKNIQYF. CDR3 bases: TGTGCCAGCAACCTGGGACAGGATAAAAACATTCAGTACTTC.

This chain links TRBV12-5 with TRBJ2-4; D may be TRBD1 (6 bases). This CDR3 is 16 amino acids long. Germline-derived CDR1 and CDR2 are LGHNT and FRNRAP. The ends were cut back, 0 bases at V and 6 bases at J, with 15 bases in the middle. The CDR3 sequence: CASGLVPKRGGNIQYF. DNA of the CDR3: TGTGCTAGTGGTTTGGTACCCAAGCGAGGGGGAAACATTCAGTACTTC.

The genes are TRBV29-1 and TRBJ2-1, with 7 bases matching TRBD2. The J segment lost 7 bases and the V segment lost 2 bases, leaving 2 bases of the junction unmatched. Germline assignment: CDR1 SQVTM and CDR2 ANQGSEA. This CDR3 is built from 12 residues. Here the CDR3 DNA reads TGCAGCGTTGAAAGAGCGGGAAATGAGCAGTTCTTC. Amino acids: CSVERAGNEQFF.

Regarding this clone: The junction and the germline gene differ at one end; a read error may be behind it. V gene TRBV2 combines with J gene TRBJ1-2; D not resolved. Germline loops: CDR1 SNHLY, CDR2 FYNNEI. CDR3 length: 15 amino acids. This CDR3 reads CASSPRVRNNYGYPF. The CDR3 DNA sequence: TGTGCCAGCAGCCCCCGGGTCCGAAACAACTATGGCTACCCCTTC.

CDR3 coding DNA: TGTGCCAGCAGCGGTAACAGGGAAGTATACGAGCAGTACTTC. Protein product: CASSGNREVYEQYF. The rearrangement uses TRBV5-6 and TRBJ2-7, with D perhaps TRBD1 (6 bases). CDR3 length: 14 amino acids. The germline gives CDR1 SGHDT, CDR2 YYEEEE. V lost 4 bases and J lost 4, with 15 bases in between.

The J gene is TRBJ2-2, the V gene TRBV5-1; perhaps TRBD2 as D (6 bases). The length of the CDR3 is 18 residues. Germline V gives CDR1 SGHRS, CDR2 YFSETQ. V lost 1 base, J lost 4 bases, and 20 bases lay in between. The CDR3 DNA reads as TGCGCCAGCAGCTTGAGGTCGGGGGAGGCCCGCCTCACCGGGGAGCTGTTTTTT. It codes for CASSLRSGEARLTGELFF. Together with reference TRBV5-1 and TRBJ2-2, the CDR3 gives the full variable domain: KAGVTQTPRYLIKTRGQQVTLSCSPISGHRSVSWYQQTPGQGLQFLFEYFSETQRNKGNFPGRFSGRQFSNSRSEMNVSTLELGDSALYLCASSLRSGEARLTGELFFGEGSRLTVL.

V usage is TRBV28 and J usage is TRBJ2-3; 7 positions match TRBD2. The V and J ends lost 5 bases and 0 bases, in that order; junction bases with no gene match: 2. The CDR3 length is 14 residues. Germline V CDR1 and CDR2: MDHEN, SYDVKM. In nucleotides, the CDR3 is TGTGCCAGCAGTCGTAGCGGGAGCACAGATACGCAGTATTTT. Amino acids: CASSRSGSTDTQYF. Supplemented by reference TRBV28 and TRBJ2-3, the full variable domain reads DVKVTQSSRYLVKRTGEKVFLECVQDMDHENMFWYRQDPGLGLRLIYFSYDVKMKEKGDIPEGYSVSREKKERFSLILESASTNQTSMYLCASSRSGSTDTQYFGPGTRLTVL.

This clone was seen once. The rearrangement links TRBV14 to TRBJ1-1, with a tentative D call TRBD1 (5 bases). V gave up 4 bases and J gave up 7 bases, with 10 bases separating them. Germline CDR1 and CDR2: SGHDN and FVKESK. There are 12 residues in the CDR3. The CDR3 DNA is TGTGCCAGCAGCCGAACGGGGGGTGAAGCTTTCTTT. It specifies CASSRTGGEAFF.

The J gene is TRBJ2-3, the V gene TRBV11-3; D is unresolved. The V end was cut by 0 bases, the J end by 3 bases, with 7 bases between. In germline, CDR1 is SGHNT, CDR2 YENEEA. The length of the CDR3 is 14 residues. CDR3 sequence: CASSLDHTTDTQYF. Here the CDR3 DNA reads TGTGCCAGCAGCTTAGATCACACGACAGATACGCAGTATTTT.

V usage is TRBV7-4 and J usage is TRBJ2-3; 11 positions match TRBD2. The CDR3 has 15 residues. J was trimmed by 2 bases and V by 5 bases; bases with no gene match: 3. CDR1 is SGHVT and CDR2 is SQSDAQ in the germline V gene. DNA of the CDR3: TGTGCCAGCAGCCTACTAGCGGGGGACACAGATACGCAGTATTTT. Translating gives CASSLLAGDTDTQYF.

The chain carries TRBV6-1 and TRBJ2-1, with 8 bases aligning to TRBD1. The trim removed 9 bases at V and 5 bases at J, leaving 6 bases unmatched. The germline V gene encodes CDR1 MNHNS and CDR2 SASEGT. There are 13 residues in the CDR3. The CDR3: CASITDRDNEQFF. The CDR3 nucleotides are TGTGCCAGTATAACGGACAGGGACAATGAGCAGTTCTTC.

The chain couples TRBV29-1 to TRBJ2-1, with 11 bases that match TRBD2. V trimming: 2 bases; J trimming: 2 bases; junction bases outside the gene matches: 2. The germline CDR1 and CDR2 sequences are SQVTM and ANQGSEA. This CDR3 comprises 15 residues. CDR3 loop: CSVELAGGAYNEQFF. The CDR3 DNA reads TGCAGCGTTGAATTAGCGGGAGGGGCCTACAATGAGCAGTTCTTC.